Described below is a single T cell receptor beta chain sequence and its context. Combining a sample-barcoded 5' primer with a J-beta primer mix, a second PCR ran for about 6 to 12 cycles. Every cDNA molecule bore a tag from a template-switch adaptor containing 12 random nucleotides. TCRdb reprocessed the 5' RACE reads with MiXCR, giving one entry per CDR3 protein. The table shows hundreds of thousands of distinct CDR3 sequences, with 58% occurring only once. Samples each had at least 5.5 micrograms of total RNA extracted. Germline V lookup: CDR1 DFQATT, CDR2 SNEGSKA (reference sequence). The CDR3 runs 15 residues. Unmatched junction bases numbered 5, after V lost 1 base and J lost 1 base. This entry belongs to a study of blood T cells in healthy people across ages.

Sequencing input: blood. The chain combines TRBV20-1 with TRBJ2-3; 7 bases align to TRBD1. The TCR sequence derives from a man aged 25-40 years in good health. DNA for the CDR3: TGCAGTGCTAGAGGAGCCGGGACAGGCACAGATACGCAGTATTTT. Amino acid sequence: CSARGAGTGTDTQYF.